A single sample gave rise to the 22 T cell receptor beta chains below, sequenced in a study of CD8 T cells in ankylosing spondylitis. TCRdb fed the 5' RACE reads into MiXCR, producing one record per CDR3 protein. The table has more than 150,000 distinct CDR3 sequences, 15% to 20% seen once. Material: blood, either unsorted or a sorted T cell fraction (not recorded which). These TCRs come from a male donor aged 5-30 years with ankylosing spondylitis or in good health (not recorded which).

At least ten counts were recorded for this clonotype. The chain is built from TRBV6-2 or TRBV6-3 and TRBJ2-1; tentatively, D is TRBD2 (6 bases). The germline V gene encodes CDR1 MNHEY and CDR2 SVGEGT. V lost 5 bases and J lost 10, with 21 bases in between. CDR3 size: 15 residues. The CDR3 nucleotides are TGTGCCAGCAGTAGCCGGGAGAGGGCTTCAGGCGAGCAGTTCTTC. Its protein product is CASSSRERASGEQFF.

This clonotype appeared many times. This chain uses TRBV25-1 with TRBJ2-2; 10 bases line up with TRBD1. The CDR3 has 17 residues. The germline CDR1 and CDR2 sequences are MGHDK and SYGVNS. The trim removed 5 bases at V and 6 bases at J, leaving 12 bases unmatched. For the CDR3, the DNA is TGTGCCAGCAGTTCACCGGGACAGGGGTTTATGTCCGGGGAGCTGTTTTTT. It yields the protein CASSSPGQGFMSGELFF.

The V and J genes are TRBV29-1 and TRBJ1-2, with TRBD1 identical over 7 bases. CDR1 and CDR2 from the germline V gene are SQVTM and ANQGSEA. The CDR3 runs 13 residues. The ends lost 6 bases at V and 2 bases at J; junction bases unmatched: 6. CDR3 nucleotide sequence: TGCAGCGTCTCGGGACAGCTCAACTATGGCTACACCTTC. Protein product: CSVSGQLNYGYTF.

This clonotype has at least ten counts. This CDR3 fails to terminate in the conserved phenylalanine or tryptophan, so it likely reflects a read error. Because the CDR3's place on the DNA is in doubt, the DNA is left out and the CDR3 is given as listed by TCRdb. The chain is built from TRBV3-1 and TRBJ2-1; TRBD2 is the table's D call, not checked against the DNA. Both ends counted, the CDR3 spans 12 residues. Germline V gene lookup returns CDR1 LGHDT and CDR2 YNNKEL (reference sequence). This CDR3 is CASSQGRGLFQL.

The V call is TRBV18, the J call TRBJ2-2, with D unclear. This CDR3 spans 14 amino acids. Between the trimmed V and J ends, which lost 2 bases and 4 bases, there was a span of 8 bases. From germline, CDR1 is KGHSH and CDR2 LQKENI. CDR3 coding DNA: TGTGCCAGCTCACCAGTCACTACCACCGGGGAGCTGTTTTTT. Translation gives CASSPVTTTGELFF.

This clonotype was detected many times. The rearrangement links TRBV7-2 to TRBJ2-1, with TRBD2 identical over 7 bases. CDR1 SGHTA and CDR2 FQGNSA come from the germline V gene. The CDR3 sequence is 15 residues long. The junction had 14 bases not matched to a gene; V was cut back by 5 bases and J by 10 bases. CDR3 in amino acids: CASSPGGRARQEQFF. The CDR3 bases are TGTGCCAGCAGCCCCGGGGGGAGGGCACGTCAAGAGCAGTTCTTC.

This clonotype has a handful of counts. The chain links TRBV20-1 to TRBJ1-1; D is ambiguous. The germline CDR1 and CDR2 sequences are DFQATT and SNEGSKA (reference sequence). Between the trimmed V and J ends, which lost 3 bases and 4 bases, there was a span of 3 bases. The CDR3 consists of 10 residues. In DNA, the CDR3 is TGCAGTGCTAGTTTCACTGAAGCTTTCTTT. This translates into CSASFTEAFF.

This clonotype was observed many times. The chain combines TRBV6-4 with TRBJ1-4; D unclear. CDR3 size: 12 residues. Looked up from germline, CDR1 is MRHNA and CDR2 is SNTAGT. V dropped 11 bases and J dropped 5 bases, with 12 bases sitting between them. Written as DNA, the CDR3 is TGTGCCTTTGGAGGACTAAATGAAAAACTGTTTTTT. It encodes CAFGGLNEKLFF.

This clonotype occurred many times. The gene calls are TRBV29-1 and TRBJ2-1; D is perhaps TRBD1 (6 bases). The CDR3 is made up of 14 amino acids. Looked up from germline, CDR1 is SQVTM and CDR2 is ANQGSEA. V shed 5 bases and J shed 6 bases, with 17 bases lying between them. The CDR3: CSVRTYRVSNEQFF. As DNA, the CDR3 is TGCAGCGTTCGGACTTACAGGGTTTCCAATGAGCAGTTCTTC.

This clonotype was found many times. The chain is built from TRBV2 and TRBJ2-3; D possibly matches TRBD1 or TRBD2 (6 bases each). The CDR3 runs to 13 residues. Trimming cost V 7 bases and J 5 bases, with 13 bases left between them. CDR1 and CDR2 from the germline V gene are SNHLY and FYNNEI. In DNA form, the CDR3 reads TGTGCCAGCATCGGGGGCGTCGGAGATACGCAGTATTTT. The encoded protein is CASIGGVGDTQYF.

This clonotype was counted at least ten times. The chain is built from TRBV7-2 and TRBJ2-3, with D tentatively TRBD2 (6 bases). The CDR3 consists of 15 residues. The V and J ends lost 5 bases and 10 bases respectively, with 22 bases between them. CDR1 SGHTA and CDR2 FQGNSA come from the germline V gene. CDR3 protein: CASSAPGESRRAQYF. In DNA form, the CDR3 reads TGTGCCAGCAGCGCCCCGGGGGAGTCGAGGAGGGCGCAGTATTTT.

The rearrangement joins TRBV29-1 to TRBJ2-2; 16 bases are shared with TRBD2. The ends lost 6 bases at V and 3 bases at J; junction bases unmatched: 10. The CDR3 has 18 residues. CDR1 SQVTM and CDR2 ANQGSEA come from the germline V gene. DNA of the CDR3: TGCAGCGTGGCGAGCGGGACTAGCGGGAGGGTTTACACCGGGGAGCTGTTTTTT. Translation gives CSVASGTSGRVYTGELFF.

The chain employs TRBV4-1 and TRBJ2-7; 10 bases line up with TRBD1. This CDR3 region has 15 residues. Germline CDR1 is MGHRA and CDR2 is YSYEKL. V shed 0 bases and J 4 bases; nucleotides not matched to a gene: 3. The CDR3 here is CASSQDGTGVYEQYF. The DNA for the CDR3 is TGCGCCAGCAGCCAAGACGGGACAGGGGTATACGAGCAGTACTTC.

The chain links TRBV25-1 to TRBJ2-3; unclear D gene. V gave up 0 bases and J gave up 0 bases, with 10 bases separating them. This CDR3 has 16 residues. CDR1 is MGHDK and CDR2 is SYGVNS in the germline V gene. The CDR3 DNA sequence: TGTGCCAGCAGTGAATATGGGCAGCTTAGCACAGATACGCAGTATTTT. This encodes CASSEYGQLSTDTQYF.

This clonotype was seen repeatedly, ten times or more. The chain is built from TRBV24-1 and TRBJ2-1; 9 bases match TRBD1. CDR3 length equals 17 residues. J lost 0 bases, V lost 4 bases, and 6 bases had no gene match. Germline-derived CDR1 and CDR2 are KGHDR and SFDVKD. The CDR3 sequence is CATSDATGGSSYNEQFF. The CDR3, as DNA: TGTGCCACCAGTGACGCCACAGGGGGCAGCTCCTACAATGAGCAGTTCTTC.

At least ten counts were recorded for this clonotype. The genes are TRBV12-3 or TRBV12-4 and TRBJ1-1; D uncertain. This CDR3 has 13 amino acids. V lost 6 bases, J lost 5 bases, and 13 bases lay in between. This CDR3 reads CASRGGPHTEAFF. The CDR3 DNA reads TGTGCCAGCAGGGGAGGGCCCCATACTGAAGCTTTCTTT.

Written as DNA, the CDR3 is TGCAGCGTTGGGGACATGCTCGCGAACACTGAAGCTTTCTTT. Protein: CSVGDMLANTEAFF. The chain joins TRBV29-1 to TRBJ1-1; weak D call: TRBD1 (6 bases). V shed 4 bases and J shed 1 base, with 13 bases lying between them. This CDR3 has 14 residues. Germline values: CDR1 SQVTM, CDR2 ANQGSEA.

The chain carries TRBV27 and TRBJ2-5; D remains ambiguous. V lost 5 bases to trimming and J lost 1 base, with 14 bases between them. The CDR3 length is 15 residues. The germline gives CDR1 MNHEY, CDR2 SMNVEV (reference sequence). The DNA of the CDR3 is TGTGCCAGCAGTCCCCTAGTTCGGACCCAAGAGACCCAGTACTTC. Translated, it gives CASSPLVRTQETQYF.

The chain recombines TRBV7-2 with TRBJ2-3; D uncertain. Germline V gene lookup returns CDR1 SGHTA and CDR2 FQGNSA. Trimming removed 3 bases at V and 1 base at J, with 14 bases between. This CDR3 has 16 residues. CDR3 DNA: TGTGCCAGCAGCTTTCCCCGGTCACGGGGCACAGATACGCAGTATTTT. Residues: CASSFPRSRGTDTQYF.

This clonotype was recorded many times. The rearrangement joins TRBV6-5 to TRBJ2-1; D is possibly TRBD1 or TRBD2 (5 bases each). Trimming removed 5 bases from V and 5 bases from J, with 16 bases in between. Germline loops: CDR1 MNHEY, CDR2 SVGAGI. CDR3 length equals 15 residues. The CDR3 protein is CASSLGTRGHNEQFF. CDR3 coding DNA: TGTGCCAGCAGTCTCGGGACGAGAGGTCACAATGAGCAGTTCTTC.

This clonotype was detected many times. The chain uses TRBV21-1 and TRBJ2-1; the D call of TRBD1 is as the table states it, not checked on the DNA. TRBV21-1 is annotated as a pseudogene. The CDR3 extends over 16 amino acids. The CDR3 loop reads CASSKERGQGADSKFF. CDR3 nucleotide sequence: TGTGCCAGCAGCAAAGAAAGGGGACAGGGGGCGGACAGCAAATTCTTC.

Ten or more counts support this clonotype. The chain joins TRBV27 to TRBJ1-2; 9 nucleotides align to TRBD1. The junction had 5 bases not matched to a gene; V was cut back by 6 bases and J by 6 bases. This CDR3 has 13 amino acids. Germline CDR1 and CDR2: MNHEY and SMNVEV (reference sequence). CDR3 region: CASRRGQGNGYTF. CDR3 sequence (DNA): TGTGCCAGCAGGAGGGGACAGGGAAATGGCTACACCTTC.